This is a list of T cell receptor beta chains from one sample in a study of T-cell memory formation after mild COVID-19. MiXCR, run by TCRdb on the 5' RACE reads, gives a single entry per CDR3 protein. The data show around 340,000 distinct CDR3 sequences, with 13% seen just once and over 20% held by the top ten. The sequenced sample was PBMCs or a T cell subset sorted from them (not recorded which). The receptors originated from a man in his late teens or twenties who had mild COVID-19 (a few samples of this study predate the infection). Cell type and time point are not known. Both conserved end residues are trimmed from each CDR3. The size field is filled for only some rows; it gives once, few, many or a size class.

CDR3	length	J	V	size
ASSPRIDPVLTTNEKLF	17	TRBJ1-4	TRBV7-8	few
SAWTEDWTDQAQH	13	TRBJ1-5	TRBV20-1	-
ASSLGREGAQY	11	TRBJ2-3	TRBV7-2	few
ASTKPLRGLADTQY	14	TRBJ2-3	TRBV10-2	few
ASSLGGLNTGELF	13	TRBJ2-2	TRBV7-3	many
ASSLDSNQPQH	11	TRBJ1-5	TRBV7-8	many
ASSPTGVSIQY	11	TRBJ2-4	TRBV12-3/TRBV12-4	-
ASRAGYTDTQY	11	TRBJ2-3	TRBV10-2	-
ASSLRQGGAVTDTQY	15	TRBJ2-3	TRBV28	-
ASSRQGANQPQH	12	TRBJ1-5	TRBV27	-
ASSFEWTGERVGAF	14	TRBJ1-1	TRBV11-1	few
SARSGNTIY	9	TRBJ1-3	TRBV20-1	-
SVVGRVNTEAF	11	TRBJ1-1	TRBV29-1	-
ASSHRDSGYTEAF	13	TRBJ1-1	TRBV3-1	-
ASSLIGGVF	9	TRBJ2-1	TRBV12-3/TRBV12-4	few
ASSVPSSTDTQY	12	TRBJ2-3	TRBV6-2/TRBV6-3	few
ASSLRDYPYNEQF	13	TRBJ2-1	TRBV7-9	many
ASSLPSGYTDTQY	13	TRBJ2-3	TRBV5-6	-
ASSYPPGEGSYEQY	14	TRBJ2-7	TRBV6-2/TRBV6-3	-
ASSLLPGLAGNTGELF	16	TRBJ2-2	TRBV7-2	-
ASSSGTLYEQY	11	TRBJ2-7	TRBV7-2	-